This T cell receptor (beta chain) is from a study of T cells in narcolepsy. Study context: Donors had narcolepsy type 1 or type 2, or were healthy controls.

The repertoire was sequenced with immunoSEQ multiplex PCR; TCRdb's copy has only in-frame clones and lacks some. The table lists tens of thousands of clones, about four fifths of them singletons. In the case of this clone: Its target is not known.

Germline V CDR1 and CDR2: MDHEN, SYDVKM. The CDR3 runs to 13 residues. The ends were cut back, 10 bases at V and 0 bases at J, with 13 bases in the middle. Study results and limitations: Comparing one patient's CSF and blood CD4+ clonotypes highlighted HCRT- and TRIB2-specific autoreactive clonotypes. Blood of same and different patients, but not healthy controls, reportedly held recurring autoreactive clonotypes.

The J gene is TRBJ2-7, the V gene TRBV28; TRBD1 or TRBD2 may be the D gene (6 bases each). This TCR was recovered from a human donor with narcolepsy. Sequenced input: CD45RA- memory CD4+ T cells from PBMCs. This CDR3 is CATIGGNSYEQYF. DNA of the CDR3: TGTGCCACAATCGGGGGCAACTCCTACGAGCAGTACTTC.